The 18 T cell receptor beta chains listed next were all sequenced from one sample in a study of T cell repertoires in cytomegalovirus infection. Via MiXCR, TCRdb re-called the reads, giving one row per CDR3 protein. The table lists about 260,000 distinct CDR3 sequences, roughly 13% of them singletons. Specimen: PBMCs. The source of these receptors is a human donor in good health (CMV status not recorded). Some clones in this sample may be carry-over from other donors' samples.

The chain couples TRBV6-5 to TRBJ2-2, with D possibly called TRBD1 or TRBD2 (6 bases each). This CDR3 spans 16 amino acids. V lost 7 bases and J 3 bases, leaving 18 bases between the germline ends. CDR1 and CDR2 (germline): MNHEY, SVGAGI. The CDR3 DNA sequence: TGTGCCAGCACCGATCCGGGACGGGGGCACACCGGGGAGCTGTTTTTT. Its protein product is CASTDPGRGHTGELFF.

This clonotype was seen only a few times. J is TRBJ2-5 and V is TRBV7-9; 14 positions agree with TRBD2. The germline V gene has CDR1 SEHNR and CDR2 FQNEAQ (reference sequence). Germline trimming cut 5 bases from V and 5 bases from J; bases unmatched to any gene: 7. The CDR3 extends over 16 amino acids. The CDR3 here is CASSVTSGRAGETQYF. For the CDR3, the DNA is TGTGCCAGCAGCGTGACTAGCGGGAGGGCCGGGGAGACCCAGTACTTC.

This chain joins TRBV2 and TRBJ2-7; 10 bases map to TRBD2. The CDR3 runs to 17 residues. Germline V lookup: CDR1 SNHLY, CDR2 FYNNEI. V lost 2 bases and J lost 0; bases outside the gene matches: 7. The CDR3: CASSERGSSGSSYEQYF. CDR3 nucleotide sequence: TGTGCCAGCAGTGAAAGGGGGTCTAGCGGGAGCTCCTACGAGCAGTACTTC.

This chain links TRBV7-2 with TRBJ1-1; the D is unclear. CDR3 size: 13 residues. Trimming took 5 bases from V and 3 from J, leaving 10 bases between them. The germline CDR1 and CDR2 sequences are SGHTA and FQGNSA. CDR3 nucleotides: TGTGCCAGCAGCGCCGATGGGGACACTGAAGCTTTCTTT. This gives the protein CASSADGDTEAFF.

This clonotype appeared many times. The CDR3 DNA reads TGTGCCAGCAGCTTATACGGGAATGAGCAGTTCTTC. This encodes CASSLYGNEQFF. V usage is TRBV7-2 and J usage is TRBJ2-1; D uncertain. CDR1 is SGHTA, CDR2 FQGNSA, per germline. The CDR3 is made up of 12 amino acids. Trimming removed 2 bases from V and 7 bases from J, with 6 bases in between. Full variable domain (outside the CDR3, taken from reference TRBV7-2 and TRBJ2-1): GAGVSQSPSNKVTEKGKDVELRCDPISGHTALYWYRQSLGQGLEFLIYFQGNSAPDKSGLPSDRFSAERTGGSVSTLTIQRTQQEDSAVYLCASSLYGNEQFFGPGTRLTVL.

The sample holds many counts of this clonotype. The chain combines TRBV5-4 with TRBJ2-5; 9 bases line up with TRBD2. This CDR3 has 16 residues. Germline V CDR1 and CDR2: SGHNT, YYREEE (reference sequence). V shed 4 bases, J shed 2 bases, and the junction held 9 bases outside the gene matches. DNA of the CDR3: TGTGCCAGCAGCCCCCGGGGAGCGGGGGGACAAGAGACCCAGTACTTC. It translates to CASSPRGAGGQETQYF.

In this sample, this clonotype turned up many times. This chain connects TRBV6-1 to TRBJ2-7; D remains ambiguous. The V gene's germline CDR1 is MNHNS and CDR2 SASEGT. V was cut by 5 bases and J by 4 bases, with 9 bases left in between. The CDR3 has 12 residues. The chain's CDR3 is CASSSVPYEQYF. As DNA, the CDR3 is TGTGCCAGCAGTTCGGTCCCGTACGAGCAGTACTTC.

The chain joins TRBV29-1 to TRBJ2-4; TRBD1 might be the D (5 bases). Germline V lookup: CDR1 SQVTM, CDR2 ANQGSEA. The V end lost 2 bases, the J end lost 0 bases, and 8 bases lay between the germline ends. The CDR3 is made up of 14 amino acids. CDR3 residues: CSVEIGVAKNIQYF. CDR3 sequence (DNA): TGCAGCGTTGAAATAGGGGTAGCCAAAAACATTCAGTACTTC.

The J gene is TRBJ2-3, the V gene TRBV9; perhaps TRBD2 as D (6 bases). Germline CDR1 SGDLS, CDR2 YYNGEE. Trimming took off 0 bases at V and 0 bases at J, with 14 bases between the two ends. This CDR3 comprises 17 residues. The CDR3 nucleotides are TGTGCCAGCAGCGTAGCTGGGCGGGATCCTAGCACAGATACGCAGTATTTT. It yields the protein CASSVAGRDPSTDTQYF.

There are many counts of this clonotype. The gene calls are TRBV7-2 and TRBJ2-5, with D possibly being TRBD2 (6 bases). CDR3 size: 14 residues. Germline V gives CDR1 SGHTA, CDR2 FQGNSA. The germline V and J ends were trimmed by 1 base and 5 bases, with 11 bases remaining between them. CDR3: CASSLEAGRETQYF. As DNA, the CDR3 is TGTGCCAGCAGCTTAGAGGCAGGGAGGGAGACCCAGTACTTC.

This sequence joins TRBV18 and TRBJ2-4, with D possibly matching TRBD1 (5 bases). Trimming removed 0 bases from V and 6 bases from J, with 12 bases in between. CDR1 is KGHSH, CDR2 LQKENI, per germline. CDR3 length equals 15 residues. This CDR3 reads CASSPPRPTGNIQYF. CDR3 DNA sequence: TGTGCCAGCTCACCACCCCGACCTACAGGAAACATTCAGTACTTC.

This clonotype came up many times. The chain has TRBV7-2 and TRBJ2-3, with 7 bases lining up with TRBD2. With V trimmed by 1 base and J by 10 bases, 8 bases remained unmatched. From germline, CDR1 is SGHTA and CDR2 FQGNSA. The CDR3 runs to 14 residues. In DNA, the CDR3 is TGTGCCAGCAGCTTAGGTCTGGCAGCGGGGTCGCAGTATTTT. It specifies CASSLGLAAGSQYF.

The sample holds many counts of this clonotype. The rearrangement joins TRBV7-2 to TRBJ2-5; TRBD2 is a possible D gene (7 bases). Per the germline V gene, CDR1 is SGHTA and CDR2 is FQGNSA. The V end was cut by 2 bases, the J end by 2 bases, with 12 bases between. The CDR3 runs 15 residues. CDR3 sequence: CASSLWRGLQETQYF. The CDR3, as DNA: TGTGCCAGCAGCTTATGGCGGGGGCTACAAGAGACCCAGTACTTC.

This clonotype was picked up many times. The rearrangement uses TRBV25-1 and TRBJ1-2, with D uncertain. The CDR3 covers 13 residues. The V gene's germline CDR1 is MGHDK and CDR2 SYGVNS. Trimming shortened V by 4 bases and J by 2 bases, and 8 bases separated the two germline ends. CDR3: CASSVATNYGYTF. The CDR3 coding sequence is TGTGCCAGCAGTGTAGCCACGAACTATGGCTACACCTTC.

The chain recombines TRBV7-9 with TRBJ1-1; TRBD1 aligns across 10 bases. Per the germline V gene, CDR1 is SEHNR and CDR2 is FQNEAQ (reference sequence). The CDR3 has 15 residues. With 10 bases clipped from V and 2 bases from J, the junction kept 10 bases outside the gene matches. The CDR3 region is CAIKTGGAENTEAFF. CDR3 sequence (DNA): TGTGCCATAAAGACAGGGGGCGCGGAAAACACTGAAGCTTTCTTT.

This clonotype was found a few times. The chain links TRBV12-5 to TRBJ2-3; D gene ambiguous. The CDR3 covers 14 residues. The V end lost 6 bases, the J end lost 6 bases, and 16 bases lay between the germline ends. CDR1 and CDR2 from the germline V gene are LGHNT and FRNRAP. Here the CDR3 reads CASGIGPSGDTQYF. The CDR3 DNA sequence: TGTGCTAGTGGCATTGGCCCATCCGGGGATACGCAGTATTTT.

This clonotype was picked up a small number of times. For the CDR3, the DNA is TGTGCCATCAGTGAGATGGGAACCACAGATACGCAGTATTTT. This gives the protein CAISEMGTTDTQYF. The V gene is TRBV10-3, the J gene TRBJ2-3; D gene uncertain. The CDR3 totals 14 residues. In germline, CDR1 is ENHRY, CDR2 SYGVKD. Between the trimmed V and J ends, which lost 2 bases and 2 bases, there was a span of 8 bases.

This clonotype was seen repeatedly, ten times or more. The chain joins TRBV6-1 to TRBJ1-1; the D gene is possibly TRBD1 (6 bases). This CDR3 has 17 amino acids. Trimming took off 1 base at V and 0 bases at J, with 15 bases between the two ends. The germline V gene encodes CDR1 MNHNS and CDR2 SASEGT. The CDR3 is CASSEVTGSIMNTEAFF. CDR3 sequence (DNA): TGTGCCAGCAGTGAAGTGACAGGATCAATCATGAACACTGAAGCTTTCTTT.